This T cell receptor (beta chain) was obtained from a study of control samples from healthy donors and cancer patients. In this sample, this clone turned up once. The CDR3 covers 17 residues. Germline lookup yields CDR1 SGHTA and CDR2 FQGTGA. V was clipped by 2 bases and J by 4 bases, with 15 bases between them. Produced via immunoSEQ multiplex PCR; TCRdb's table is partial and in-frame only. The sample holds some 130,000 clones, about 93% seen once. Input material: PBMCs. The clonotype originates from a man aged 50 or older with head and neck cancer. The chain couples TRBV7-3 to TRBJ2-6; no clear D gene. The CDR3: CASSLGLPLSGANVLTF. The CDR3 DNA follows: TGTGCCAGCAGCTTAGGCCTACCCCTGTCCGGGGCCAACGTCCTGACTTTC. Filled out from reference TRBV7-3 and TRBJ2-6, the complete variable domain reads GAGVSQTPSNKVTEKGKYVELRCDPISGHTALYWYRQSLGQGPEFLIYFQGTGAADDSGLPNDRFFAVRPEGSVSTLKIQRTERGDSAVYLCASSLGLPLSGANVLTFGAGSRLTVL.